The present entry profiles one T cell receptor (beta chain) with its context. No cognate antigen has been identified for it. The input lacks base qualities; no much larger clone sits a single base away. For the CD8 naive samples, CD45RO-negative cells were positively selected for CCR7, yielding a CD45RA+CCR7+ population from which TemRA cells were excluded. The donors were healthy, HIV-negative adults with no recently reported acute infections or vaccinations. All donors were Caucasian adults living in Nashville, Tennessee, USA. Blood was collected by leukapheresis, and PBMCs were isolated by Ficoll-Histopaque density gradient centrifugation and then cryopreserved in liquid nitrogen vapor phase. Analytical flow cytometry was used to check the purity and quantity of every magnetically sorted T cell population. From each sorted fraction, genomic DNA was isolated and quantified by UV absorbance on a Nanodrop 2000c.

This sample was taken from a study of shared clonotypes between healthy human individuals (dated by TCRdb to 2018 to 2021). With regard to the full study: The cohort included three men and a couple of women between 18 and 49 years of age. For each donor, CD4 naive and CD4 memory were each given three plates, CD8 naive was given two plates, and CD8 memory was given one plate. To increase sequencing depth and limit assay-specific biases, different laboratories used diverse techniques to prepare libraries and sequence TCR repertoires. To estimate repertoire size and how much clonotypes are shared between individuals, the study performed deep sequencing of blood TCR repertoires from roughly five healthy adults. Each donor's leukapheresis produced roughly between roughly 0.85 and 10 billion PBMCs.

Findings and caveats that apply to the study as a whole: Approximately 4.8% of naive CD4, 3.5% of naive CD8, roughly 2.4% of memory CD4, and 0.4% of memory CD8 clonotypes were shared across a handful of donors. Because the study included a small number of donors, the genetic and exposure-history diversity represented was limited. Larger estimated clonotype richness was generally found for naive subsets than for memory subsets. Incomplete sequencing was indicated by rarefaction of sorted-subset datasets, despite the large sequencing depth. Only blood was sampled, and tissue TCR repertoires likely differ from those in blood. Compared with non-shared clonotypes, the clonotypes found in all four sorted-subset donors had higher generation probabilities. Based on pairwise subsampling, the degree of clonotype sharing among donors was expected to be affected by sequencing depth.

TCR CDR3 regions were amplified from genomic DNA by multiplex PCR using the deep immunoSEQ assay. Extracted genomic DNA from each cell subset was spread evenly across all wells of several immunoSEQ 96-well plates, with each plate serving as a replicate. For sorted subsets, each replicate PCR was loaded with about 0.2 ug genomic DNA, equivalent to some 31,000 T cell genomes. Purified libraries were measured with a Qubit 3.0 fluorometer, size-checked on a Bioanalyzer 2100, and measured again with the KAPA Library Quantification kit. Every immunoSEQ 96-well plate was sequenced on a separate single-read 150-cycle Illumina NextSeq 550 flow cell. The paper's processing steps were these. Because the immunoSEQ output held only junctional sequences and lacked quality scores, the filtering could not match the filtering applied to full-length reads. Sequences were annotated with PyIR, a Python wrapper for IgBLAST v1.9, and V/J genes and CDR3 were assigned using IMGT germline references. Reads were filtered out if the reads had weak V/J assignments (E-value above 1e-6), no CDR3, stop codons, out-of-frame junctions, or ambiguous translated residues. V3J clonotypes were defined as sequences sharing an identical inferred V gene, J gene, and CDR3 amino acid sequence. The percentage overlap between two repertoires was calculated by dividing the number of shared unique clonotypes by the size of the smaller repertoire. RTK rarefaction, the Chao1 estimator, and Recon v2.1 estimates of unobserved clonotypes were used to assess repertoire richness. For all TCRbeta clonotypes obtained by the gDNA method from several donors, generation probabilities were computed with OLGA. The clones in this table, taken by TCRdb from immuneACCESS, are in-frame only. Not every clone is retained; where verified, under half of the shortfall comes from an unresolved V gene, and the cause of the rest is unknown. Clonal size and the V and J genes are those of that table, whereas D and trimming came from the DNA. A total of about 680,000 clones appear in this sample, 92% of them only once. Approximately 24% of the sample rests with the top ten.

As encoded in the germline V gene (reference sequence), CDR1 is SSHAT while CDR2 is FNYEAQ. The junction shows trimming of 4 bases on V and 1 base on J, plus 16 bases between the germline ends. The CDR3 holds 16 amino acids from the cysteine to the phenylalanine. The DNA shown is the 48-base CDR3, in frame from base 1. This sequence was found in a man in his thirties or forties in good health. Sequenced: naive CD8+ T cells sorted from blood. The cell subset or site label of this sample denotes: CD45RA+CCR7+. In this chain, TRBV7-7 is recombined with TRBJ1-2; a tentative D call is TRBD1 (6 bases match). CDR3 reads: CASSSRPGQLNYGYTF. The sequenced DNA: TGTGCCAGCAGCTCCCGTCCCGGACAGCTTAACTATGGCTACACCTTC.